The 10 T cell receptor beta chains below were found in one sample sequenced in a study of siplizumab effects on memory and regulatory T cells. Sequencing was performed with immunoSEQ multiplex PCR; in TCRdb, only in-frame clones are kept and a portion is missing. The sample shows tens of thousands of clones, 90% to 98% of them seen only once. Input material: naive CD8+ T cells sorted from blood. These receptor sequences come from a human donor in good health.

This clone was recorded once. This chain uses TRBV19 with TRBJ1-5; tentative D call: TRBD1 (5 bases). Trimming pared 8 bases from V and 1 base from J, leaving 15 bases between. Germline CDR1 is LNHDA and CDR2 is SQIVND (reference sequence). This CDR3 has 15 residues. The CDR3 loop reads CASRSYDRSNQPQHF. CDR3 DNA: TGTGCCAGTCGCTCCTATGACAGAAGCAATCAGCCCCAGCATTTT. Drawing the rest from reference TRBV19 and TRBJ1-5, the complete variable domain is DGGITQSPKYLFRKEGQNVTLSCEQNLNHDAMYWYRQDPGQGLRLIYYSQIVNDFQKGDIAEGYSVSREKKESFPLTVTSAQKNPTAFYLCASRSYDRSNQPQHFGDGTRLSIL.

The V gene is TRBV9, the J gene TRBJ2-7, with D perhaps TRBD2 (6 bases). The germline gives CDR1 SGDLS, CDR2 YYNGEE. Deletions cut 3 bases from V and 2 bases from J, with 12 bases between. The CDR3 is made up of 14 amino acids. Here the CDR3 DNA reads TGTGCCAGCAGCGCCGGGGACTCCCCCTACGAGCAGTACTTC. Amino acids: CASSAGDSPYEQYF. Full variable domain (outside the CDR3, taken from reference TRBV9 and TRBJ2-7): DSGVTQTPKHLITATGQRVTLRCSPRSGDLSVYWYQQSLDQGLQFLIQYYNGEERAKGNILERFSAQQFPDLHSELNLSSLELGDSALYFCASSAGDSPYEQYFGPGTRLTVT.

V and J are TRBV9 and TRBJ2-7; 8 positions match TRBD1. J lost 5 bases, V lost 5 bases, and 6 bases had no gene match. The CDR3 contains 13 residues. Germline lookup yields CDR1 SGDLS and CDR2 YYNGEE. This CDR3 is CASSSDREDEQYF. DNA for the CDR3: TGTGCCAGCAGTTCGGACAGGGAGGACGAGCAGTACTTC. Based on the CDR3 plus reference TRBV9 and TRBJ2-7, the full variable domain is DSGVTQTPKHLITATGQRVTLRCSPRSGDLSVYWYQQSLDQGLQFLIQYYNGEERAKGNILERFSAQQFPDLHSELNLSSLELGDSALYFCASSSDREDEQYFGPGTRLTVT.

The chain couples TRBV19 to TRBJ2-1, with D possibly matching TRBD2 (6 bases). Germline CDR1 and CDR2: LNHDA and SQIVND (reference sequence). CDR3 length: 15 residues. V was shortened by 4 bases and J by 8 bases, with 18 bases between the two germline ends. The CDR3: CASSSWLAPTDEQFF. CDR3 sequence (DNA): TGTGCCAGTAGTAGTTGGCTAGCGCCCACTGATGAGCAGTTCTTC.

The chain is built from TRBV6-1 and TRBJ2-7; no firm D call. This CDR3 spans 12 amino acids. Trimming took off 4 bases at V and 4 bases at J, with 8 bases between the two ends. From germline, CDR1 is MNHNS and CDR2 SASEGT. The CDR3 protein is CASSGGSYEQYF. The CDR3 DNA reads as TGTGCCAGCAGTGGGGGATCGTACGAGCAGTACTTC.

The V and J genes are TRBV4-1 and TRBJ2-7; D might be TRBD2 (6 bases). Germline V gene lookup returns CDR1 MGHRA and CDR2 YSYEKL. This CDR3 comprises 14 residues. Trimming left V 4 bases short and J 1 base short, with 11 bases between. The CDR3, as DNA: TGCGCCAGCAGCCCCGTCGGGGGTTCCTACGAGCAGTACTTC. As protein: CASSPVGGSYEQYF.

The rearrangement joins TRBV6-5 to TRBJ2-5, with 9 bases aligning to TRBD1. Germline lookup yields CDR1 MNHEY and CDR2 SVGAGI. The length of the CDR3 is 15 residues. V was clipped by 2 bases and J by 3 bases; unmatched bases: 4. The CDR3 bases are TGTGCCAGCAGTTACCTACAGGGGGCTGAAGAGACCCAGTACTTC. This gives the protein CASSYLQGAEETQYF.

The chain joins TRBV2 to TRBJ2-7; TRBD1 agrees at 7 bases. The ends lost 3 bases at V and 4 bases at J; junction bases unmatched: 9. The CDR3 length is 15 residues. The germline gives CDR1 SNHLY, CDR2 FYNNEI. CDR3 sequence (DNA): TGTGCCAGCAGTGACCTTACAGGGGCGATATACGAGCAGTACTTC. Its protein is CASSDLTGAIYEQYF.

V and J are TRBV2 and TRBJ2-7; D could derive from TRBD1 or TRBD2 (5 bases each). Germline values: CDR1 SNHLY, CDR2 FYNNEI. This CDR3 has 13 amino acids. Trimming removed 10 bases from V and 0 bases from J, with 13 bases in between. The CDR3 nucleotides read TGTGCCATAAACCGGGACCTCTCCTACGAGCAGTACTTC. Translated: CAINRDLSYEQYF.

This clone is a singleton in its sample. The chain carries TRBV6-1 and TRBJ1-5; D remains ambiguous. Trimming removed 7 bases at V and 4 bases at J, with 11 bases between. There are 13 residues in the CDR3. Germline CDR1 reads MNHNS; CDR2 reads SASEGT. For the CDR3, the DNA is TGTGCCAGCACCTATGGAGGTAATCAGCCCCAGCATTTT. The encoded protein is CASTYGGNQPQHF.